This T cell receptor beta chain was profiled in a study of shared clonotypes between healthy human individuals. Donors were healthy HIV-negative adults without recent acute infections or vaccinations. Germline V lookup: CDR1 SQVTM, CDR2 ANQGSEA. The V end lost 1 base, the J end lost 5 bases, and 11 bases lay between the germline ends. The CDR3 is 13 residues long. The assay was immunoSEQ multiplex PCR, and TCRdb's table has in-frame clones only and misses some. This table holds fewer than 1.6 million clones, around 98.5% found once. The TCR originated in a man aged 25-45 years in good health. Sequences were obtained from naive CD4+ T cells sorted from blood. Subset of the sample: CD45RA+ positively selected. V usage is TRBV29-1 and J usage is TRBJ2-5; D uncertain. This CDR3 is CSVEGDTWETQYF. The CDR3 region has the DNA TGCAGCGTTGAAGGGGATACGTGGGAGACCCAGTACTTC.